This T cell receptor (beta chain) is from a study of blood T cell repertoires in COVID-19. Study context: Collection of acute and convalescent COVID-19 samples took place in the United States, Italy and Spain. In each case, the material was cDNA or gDNA derived from T cells, B-cell-depleted T cells, or PBMCs.

In the original processing: Estimation of nucleated cell counts was performed using reference gene primer amplification. Here immunoSEQ multiplex PCR was the method, and the copy in TCRdb shows in-frame clones only, minus some. Clone size and the V and J calls come from that table; the DNA yielded D and trimming. This sample has 65,000 to 85,000 clones, with around 86% found just once. Sequenced sample: peripheral blood. This receptor was taken from a young woman with acute or convalescent COVID-19.

This chain's CDR3 is CASSDRGSYNSPLHF. CDR3 coding DNA: TGTGCCAGCAGCGACAGGGGGTCCTATAATTCACCCCTCCACTTT. The chain employs TRBV2 and TRBJ1-6; 9 bases align to TRBD1. This CDR3 spans 15 amino acids. V was clipped by 6 bases and J by 1 base; unmatched bases: 1. Looked up from germline, CDR1 is SNHLY and CDR2 is FYNNEI.